This TCR beta chain appears in the sequencing data of a study of T cell changes during pregnancy in multiple sclerosis. Clones were read by immunoSEQ multiplex PCR, and TCRdb kept only the in-frame ones, dropping some. The sample shows tens of thousands of clones, roughly 90% of them seen only once. There are 14 residues in the CDR3. Trimming removed 5 bases from V and 2 bases from J, with 13 bases in between. CDR1 and CDR2 from the germline V gene are SGHTA and FQGNSA. The origin of this receptor is a female donor in good health, enrolled as a control in a pregnancy study. V gene TRBV7-2 combines with J gene TRBJ2-7; D may be TRBD2 (6 bases). The material was peripheral blood, obtained in the second trimester of pregnancy. The CDR3 loop is CASSQDGLTYEQYF. The CDR3, as DNA: TGTGCCAGCAGCCAGGACGGACTAACCTACGAGCAGTACTTC.